These 15 T cell receptor beta chains share one sample of origin, sequenced in a study of shared clonotypes between healthy human individuals. Clones were sequenced by immunoSEQ multiplex PCR, and TCRdb holds only the in-frame ones, with some missing. Here the sample spans a few million clones, about 92% being singletons. The material sequenced was naive CD4+ T cells sorted from blood. The subset was: CD45RA+ positively selected. These receptors all come from a man younger than 35 in good health.

The rearrangement links TRBV7-9 to TRBJ2-7, with 9 nucleotides matching TRBD2. Germline V gives CDR1 SEHNR, CDR2 FQNEAQ (reference sequence). With V trimmed by 5 bases and J by 3 bases, 8 bases remained unmatched. The CDR3 has 15 amino acids. CDR3: CASSVIAGVGYEQYF. The CDR3 DNA sequence: TGTGCCAGCAGCGTCATAGCGGGAGTTGGCTACGAGCAGTACTTC.

V and J are TRBV30 and TRBJ1-6; no firm D call. With 0 bases removed from V and 9 bases from J, the gap between germline ends came to 12 bases. The V gene's germline CDR1 is GTSNPN and CDR2 SVGIG (reference sequence). This CDR3 has 14 residues. CDR3 nucleotides: TGTGCCTGGAGTGTAGACTTCCTAGGTTCACCCCTCCACTTT. Its translation: CAWSVDFLGSPLHF.

This clone was seen a single time. The chain employs TRBV19 and TRBJ1-1, with D maybe TRBD1 (5 bases). This CDR3 comprises 14 residues. Germline V gene lookup returns CDR1 LNHDA and CDR2 SQIVND (reference sequence). Trimming pared 1 base from V and 4 bases from J, leaving 10 bases between. Written as DNA, the CDR3 is TGTGCCAGTAGTATAGTGGGGAGGGGCACTGAAGCTTTCTTT. Its protein product is CASSIVGRGTEAFF.

Regarding this clone: A read error may account for a junction end that differs from germline. The rearrangement links TRBV7-7 to TRBJ2-1; 8 bases map to TRBD2. Germline V gene data show CDR1 as SSHAT and CDR2 as FNYEAQ (reference sequence). This CDR3 spans 13 amino acids. CDR3 sequence: CASSAKISGGEFF. CDR3 in DNA: TGTGCTAGCAGCGCAAAAATATCGGGGGGGGAGTTCTTC.

The rearrangement uses TRBV5-1 and TRBJ2-2; perhaps TRBD1 as D (5 bases). This CDR3 comprises 15 residues. V lost 0 bases and J lost 10, with 16 bases in between. Looked up from germline, CDR1 is SGHRS and CDR2 is YFSETQ. The CDR3 DNA is TGCGCCAGCAGCTTGGAGGCAGGGTCCAGGAAGGAGCTGTTTTTT. Its protein product is CASSLEAGSRKELFF.

The sample holds one count of this clone. The chain employs TRBV15 and TRBJ2-2, with D possibly called TRBD1 or TRBD2 (5 bases each). This CDR3 spans 21 amino acids. Germline CDR1 is LNHNV and CDR2 is YYDKDF (reference sequence). Trimming cost V 3 bases and J 3 bases, with 29 bases left between them. CDR3 in DNA: TGTGCCACCAGCAGTACGATGATAGGCAGGGCGCTGGGGGAAGACACCGGGGAGCTGTTTTTT. Protein product: CATSSTMIGRALGEDTGELFF.

The chain has TRBV28 and TRBJ2-7; D might be TRBD2 (5 bases). Trimming removed 7 bases from V and 3 bases from J, with 16 bases in between. This CDR3 has 14 amino acids. The V gene's germline CDR1 is MDHEN and CDR2 SYDVKM. CDR3 sequence: CASTSPGKLYEQYF. The DNA of the CDR3 is TGTGCCAGCACCTCCCCGGGGAAACTCTACGAGCAGTACTTC.

V gene TRBV12-2 combines with J gene TRBJ1-5; the D call of TRBD1 is as the table states it, not checked on the DNA. TRBV12-2 is marked as a pseudogene. The CDR3 runs to 19 residues. CDR3 residues: CASRSHRDIGRKSNQPQHF. For the CDR3, the DNA is TGTGCAAGTCGCTCCCACCGGGACATCGGAAGAAAGAGCAATCAGCCCCAGCATTTT.

The rearrangement links TRBV5-1 to TRBJ2-6; TRBD2 is a possible D gene (5 bases). V was trimmed by 4 bases and J by 1 base, leaving 21 bases between them. Germline lookup yields CDR1 SGHRS and CDR2 YFSETQ. The CDR3 spans 19 residues. The CDR3 DNA follows: TGCGCCAGCAGCCCCGGGGTGGGCGGGTCCCGGTCTGGGGCCAACGTCCTGACTTTC. Residues: CASSPGVGGSRSGANVLTF.

This chain uses TRBV11-2 with TRBJ2-7, with D perhaps matching TRBD1 (6 bases). The V gene's germline CDR1 is SGHAT and CDR2 FQNNGV. V was cut by 2 bases and J by 2 bases, with 10 bases left in between. CDR3 length: 14 residues. The CDR3 nucleotides are TGTGCCAGCAGCTTATATGGGGGCCCCTACGAGCAGTACTTC. Translation: CASSLYGGPYEQYF.

V and J are TRBV7-8 and TRBJ2-7; D not certain. V was pared by 1 base and J by 4 bases, with 14 bases between. The CDR3 is 15 residues long. Germline V gives CDR1 SGHVS, CDR2 FQNEAQ. CDR3 DNA: TGTGCCAGCAGCTTAGAGGGCGGTGGACCTTACGAGCAGTACTTC. It is translated as CASSLEGGGPYEQYF.

V is TRBV28 and J is TRBJ2-7; weak D call: TRBD2 (5 bases). The V gene lost 1 base and the J gene lost 5 bases, with 12 bases spanning the gap. Germline CDR1 is MDHEN and CDR2 is SYDVKM. The CDR3 totals 14 residues. The CDR3: CASSLYRGNNEQYF. The CDR3 nucleotides read TGTGCCAGCAGTTTATACCGGGGTAACAACGAGCAGTACTTC.

V gene TRBV6-5 combines with J gene TRBJ1-6, with TRBD1 as a possible D gene (6 bases). There are 13 residues in the CDR3. Germline values: CDR1 MNHEY, CDR2 SVGAGI. V lost 4 bases and J lost 9, with 10 bases in between. In DNA form, the CDR3 reads TGTGCCAGCAGTTCAGGGGAGGGTTCACCCCTCCACTTT. Protein product: CASSSGEGSPLHF.

The V call is TRBV19, the J call TRBJ2-7, with 7 bases matching TRBD2. This CDR3 is built from 12 residues. The V and J ends lost 3 bases and 6 bases, in that order; junction bases with no gene match: 2. Germline values: CDR1 LNHDA, CDR2 SQIVND (reference sequence). The CDR3 spells CASSMGGFEQYF. The CDR3 nucleotides are TGTGCCAGTAGTATGGGAGGGTTCGAGCAGTACTTC.

This chain links TRBV5-1 with TRBJ2-6; 9 bases line up with TRBD1. Germline V gives CDR1 SGHRS, CDR2 YFSETQ. The CDR3 runs to 16 residues. Trimming cost V 2 bases and J 2 bases; bases outside gene matches: 2. Written as DNA, the CDR3 is TGCGCCAGCAGCTTAGGGACAGGGACTGGGGCCAACGTCCTGACTTTC. The encoded protein is CASSLGTGTGANVLTF.